These 12 T cell receptor beta chains originate from one sample sequenced in a study of patients and donors after allogeneic stem cell transplantation (dated by TCRdb to about 2020). The library was produced with RT-PCR. The sequencer listed for this sample is NextSeq 550. TCRdb applied fastp at Q25 and MiXCR to the public reads, then kept only in-frame beta chains. One record per CDR3 amino acid sequence lists the most common genes and DNA. For this sample the table gives some 150,000 distinct CDR3 sequences, of which about two fifths were detected only once. Clones ranked in the top ten supply 50% to 65% of the sample. The sequencing input was blood, either unsorted or a sorted T cell fraction (not recorded which). Source of these receptors: a human donor who was either an allogeneic HSCT recipient or a stem cell or donor lymphocyte infusion donor (not recorded which). It is not recorded whose cells these are; they may come from a transplant donor.

This clonotype was counted between two and nine times. V gene TRBV6-5 combines with J gene TRBJ1-1; no clear D. The length of the CDR3 is 13 residues. Between the trimmed V and J ends, which lost 0 bases and 10 bases, there was a span of 12 bases. The V gene's germline CDR1 is MNHEY and CDR2 SVGAGI. The CDR3 reads CASSYSRADGAFF. The CDR3 coding sequence is TGTGCCAGCAGTTACTCGAGGGCGGATGGAGCTTTCTTT.

This clonotype has only one observation. The gene calls are TRBV27 and TRBJ1-2, with TRBD1 as a possible D gene (5 bases). The CDR3 consists of 15 residues. Germline assignment: CDR1 MNHEY and CDR2 SMNVEV (reference sequence). Trimming took 0 bases from V and 5 from J, leaving 13 bases between them. The CDR3 spells CASSLSWGRGYGYTF. The DNA of the CDR3 is TGTGCCAGCAGTTTATCGTGGGGGAGAGGGTATGGCTACACCTTC.

This clonotype was seen just once. The rearrangement links TRBV12-3 or TRBV12-4 to TRBJ1-1, with unresolved D. This CDR3 region has 12 residues. V lost 7 bases, J lost 10 bases, and 16 bases lay in between. Here the CDR3 reads CASTQSAQRAFF. Written as DNA, the CDR3 is TGTGCCAGCACCCAAAGCGCGCAGCGAGCTTTCTTT.

Only a few counts were recorded for this clonotype. The chain links TRBV29-1 to TRBJ1-2, with TRBD1 as a possible D gene (5 bases). The V end lost 4 bases, the J end lost 8 bases, and 11 bases lay between the germline ends. The CDR3 spans 11 residues. Per the germline V gene, CDR1 is SQVTM and CDR2 is ANQGSEA. CDR3 region: CSVAGRAGYTF. The CDR3, as DNA: TGCAGCGTTGCAGGGAGGGCCGGCTACACCTTC.

The chain couples TRBV5-1 to TRBJ1-1; D gene unclear. Trimming cost V 2 bases and J 6 bases, with 8 bases left between them. Germline V lookup: CDR1 SGHRS, CDR2 YFSETQ. The CDR3 spans 12 residues. DNA of the CDR3: TGCGCCAGCAGCTTCCCACCTTCTGAAGCTTTCTTT. This encodes CASSFPPSEAFF.

The chain uses TRBV20-1 and TRBJ2-7; D gene ambiguous. V was shortened by 0 bases and J by 2 bases, with 11 bases between the two germline ends. The CDR3 spans 14 residues. Germline V gives CDR1 DFQATT, CDR2 SNEGSKA (reference sequence). CDR3 in amino acids: CSARDIQATYEQYF. CDR3 nucleotide sequence: TGCAGTGCTAGAGATATCCAGGCTACCTACGAGCAGTACTTC.

This chain links TRBV12-3 or TRBV12-4 with TRBJ1-2; a weak D match, TRBD1 (5 bases). Trimming left V 5 bases short and J 4 bases short, with 11 bases between. The CDR3 has 13 residues. The CDR3 loop reads CASSPTGTYGYTF. In DNA form, the CDR3 reads TGTGCCAGCAGTCCTACAGGTACCTATGGCTACACCTTC.

The chain carries TRBV12-3 or TRBV12-4 and TRBJ1-3; D ambiguous. There are 10 residues in the CDR3. V lost 4 bases and J lost 7, with 2 bases in between. CDR3 loop: CASSSNTIYF. CDR3 sequence (DNA): TGTGCCAGCAGTTCGAACACCATATATTTT.

This clonotype was observed a handful of times. This sequence joins TRBV6-5 and TRBJ2-5; 9 nucleotides align to TRBD2. The CDR3 is 16 amino acids. Germline V gene lookup returns CDR1 MNHEY and CDR2 SVGAGI. Losses at the gene ends were 4 bases for V and 4 bases for J; bases not matched to a gene: 10. CDR3 nucleotides: TGTGCCAGCAGTTGGCTTAGCGGGGGACGAGGAGAGACCCAGTACTTC. Amino acid sequence: CASSWLSGGRGETQYF.

This clonotype was observed a handful of times. The chain carries TRBV9 and TRBJ1-3, with a tentative D call TRBD1 (6 bases). Trimming shortened V by 4 bases and J by 1 base, and 18 bases separated the two germline ends. Germline V gene data show CDR1 as SGDLS and CDR2 as YYNGEE. The CDR3 has 17 amino acids. The CDR3 region has the DNA TGTGCCAGCAGCCCGAGCGGAACTGGACAGTCTGGAAACACCATATATTTT. Translation gives CASSPSGTGQSGNTIYF.

The chain joins TRBV9 to TRBJ2-3, with 7 bases matching TRBD2. The V gene's germline CDR1 is SGDLS and CDR2 YYNGEE. The CDR3 is made up of 13 amino acids. The trim removed 7 bases at V and 1 base at J, leaving 3 bases unmatched. The CDR3: CASWGGGTDTQYF. The CDR3 DNA reads as TGTGCCAGCTGGGGAGGGGGCACAGATACGCAGTATTTT.

This clonotype came up a few times. The V and J genes are TRBV12-3 or TRBV12-4 and TRBJ2-3; D remains ambiguous. CDR3 length equals 14 residues. V shed 3 bases and J shed 4 bases, with 11 bases lying between them. CDR3 DNA sequence: TGTGCCAGCAGTTTCCCAATTGGCCCAGATACGCAGTATTTT. Its translation: CASSFPIGPDTQYF.